This T cell receptor (beta chain) was found in a study of patients and donors after allogeneic stem cell transplantation. Each CDR3 protein is one row after TCRdb ran MiXCR on the RT-PCR reads. This repertoire shows 920,000 or so distinct CDR3 sequences, more than 15% found once; its top ten account for 6%. The J segment lost 0 bases and the V segment lost 1 base, leaving 7 bases of the junction unmatched. The CDR3 is 17 amino acids. Germline lookup yields CDR1 LGHDT and CDR2 YNNKEL (reference sequence). This clonotype turned up a few times. This TCR came from a human donor who was either an allogeneic HSCT recipient or a stem cell or donor lymphocyte infusion donor (not recorded which). It is not recorded whose cells these are; they may come from a transplant donor. The V call is TRBV3-1, the J call TRBJ2-3, with 7 positions matching TRBD2. Input material: blood, either unsorted or a sorted T cell fraction (not recorded which). CDR3: CASSQAGLTTSTDTQYF. The CDR3 coding sequence is TGTGCCAGCAGCCAAGCGGGACTAACCACTAGCACAGATACGCAGTATTTT.